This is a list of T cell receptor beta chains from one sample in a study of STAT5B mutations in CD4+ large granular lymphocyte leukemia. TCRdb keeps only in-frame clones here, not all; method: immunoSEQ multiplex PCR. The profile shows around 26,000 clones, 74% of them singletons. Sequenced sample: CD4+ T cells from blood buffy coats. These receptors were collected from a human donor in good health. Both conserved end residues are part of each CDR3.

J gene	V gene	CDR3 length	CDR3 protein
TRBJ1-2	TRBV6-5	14	CASSASWENYGYTF
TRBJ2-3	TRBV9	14	CASSNTGASPTQYF
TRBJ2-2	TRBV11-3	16	CASSLGTSGRNGELFF
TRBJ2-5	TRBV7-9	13	CASSPGGTGTQYF
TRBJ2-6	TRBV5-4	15	CASSSRGPGANVLTF
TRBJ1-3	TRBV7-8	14	CASSLEAYGNTIYF
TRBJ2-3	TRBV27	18	CASRGTSGRFGGTDTQYF
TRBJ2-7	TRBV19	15	CASSMAGTGGYEQYF
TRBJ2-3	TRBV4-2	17	CASSPYVSGGRTDTQYF
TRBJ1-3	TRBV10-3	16	CAISERREISGNTIYF
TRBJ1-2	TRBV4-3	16	CASSQELIERNYGYTF
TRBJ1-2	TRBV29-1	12	CSVAGMGYGYTF
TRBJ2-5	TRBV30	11	CAWSPGETQYF
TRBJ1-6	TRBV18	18	CASSANRGQSSYNSPLHF
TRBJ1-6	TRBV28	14	CASSWGGLNSPLHF
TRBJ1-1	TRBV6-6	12	CASSYSTGATFF
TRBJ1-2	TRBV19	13	CASRPQGTYGYTF
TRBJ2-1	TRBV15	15	CATSREGLAGGKQFF
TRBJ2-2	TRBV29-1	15	CSVKAPGEETGELFF
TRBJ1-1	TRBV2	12	CASGRMTAEAFF
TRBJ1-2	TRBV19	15	CASSIRFGRPYGYTF
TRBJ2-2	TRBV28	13	CASRRGFAGELFF
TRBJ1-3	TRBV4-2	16	CASSPGSSGGGNTIYF
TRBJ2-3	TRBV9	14	CASSPRQVPDTQYF
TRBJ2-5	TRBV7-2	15	CASSFGGTDQETQYF
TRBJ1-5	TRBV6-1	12	CASSAISQPQHF
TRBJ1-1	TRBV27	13	CASSQQRNTEAFF
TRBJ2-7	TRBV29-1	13	CSVAAGGSYEQYF
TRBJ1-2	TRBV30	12	CAWSVSGYGYTF
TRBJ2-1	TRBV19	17	CASSIGGFGGESNEQFF
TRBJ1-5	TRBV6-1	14	CASRPRQGDQPQHF
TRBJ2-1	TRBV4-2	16	CASSQGRMSSYNEQFF
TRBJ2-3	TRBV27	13	CASRTGAGDTQYF
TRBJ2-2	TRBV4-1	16	CASSQTSGSPTGELFF
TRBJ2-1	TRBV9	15	CASSAVGGPLNEQFF
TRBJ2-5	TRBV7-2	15	CASSFGSGAQETQYF
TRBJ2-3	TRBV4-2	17	CASSQEVPSARTDTQYF
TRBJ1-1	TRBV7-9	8	CASSPQSF
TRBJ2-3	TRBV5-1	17	CASSLVAGRTYTDTQYF
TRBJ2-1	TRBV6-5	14	CASRTSGGYNEQFF